This T cell receptor (beta chain) was found in a study of T cells in Graves' hyperthyroidism and ophthalmopathy. At least ten counts were recorded for this clonotype. Its antigen is not known. Whole-study results and caveats: A model of 13 V-J pairs discriminated ophthalmopathy from stable hyperthyroidism. Blood shared most expanded thyroid clonotypes above 0.001.

Researchers amplified the TCR beta CDR3 regions from RNA transcripts. TCR CDR3 regions were first amplified by RT-PCR with HTBI primers. TCRdb independently ran MiXCR on the multiplex PCR reads; one entry per CDR3 protein. The data show approximately 600,000 distinct CDR3 sequences, around 15% seen once. Patients between 18 and 65 years old had hyperthyroidism, newly diagnosed and lasting under 2 months. The CDR3 is 15 amino acids. The V gene end was trimmed by 5 bases and the J gene end by 2 bases; junction bases not matched to a gene: 11. Germline CDR1 DFQATT, CDR2 SNEGSKA (reference sequence). What was sequenced was blood. The rearrangement links TRBV20-1 to TRBJ1-2; 7 bases are shared with TRBD1. The sequence was collected from a woman aged 30 to 39 with Graves' hyperthyroidism. The CDR3 DNA reads as TGCAGTGCTTTCGGGCCTACGACAGGGAACTATGGCTACACCTTC. It codes for CSAFGPTTGNYGYTF.